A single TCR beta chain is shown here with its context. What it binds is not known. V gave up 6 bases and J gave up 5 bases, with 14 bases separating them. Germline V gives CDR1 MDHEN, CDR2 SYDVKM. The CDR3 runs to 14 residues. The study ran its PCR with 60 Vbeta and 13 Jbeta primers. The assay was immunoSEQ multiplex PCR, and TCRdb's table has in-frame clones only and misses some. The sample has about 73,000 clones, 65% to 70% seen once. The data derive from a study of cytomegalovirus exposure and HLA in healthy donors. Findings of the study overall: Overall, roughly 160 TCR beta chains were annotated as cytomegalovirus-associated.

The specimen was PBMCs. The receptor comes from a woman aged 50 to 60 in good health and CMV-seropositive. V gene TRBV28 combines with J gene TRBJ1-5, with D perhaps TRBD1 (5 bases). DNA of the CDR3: TGTGCCAGCAGCCAACGCGTAGGGGATCAGCCCCAGCATTTT. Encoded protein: CASSQRVGDQPQHF.